The 18 T cell receptor beta chains below all came from one sample that was sequenced in a study of blood T cell repertoires in COVID-19. TCRdb's copy holds only in-frame clones and misses some; the assay was immunoSEQ multiplex PCR. The table has 210,000 or so clones, 80% to 85% seen once; the top ten hold around 4.7%. The sequenced material came from peripheral blood. The receptor set was obtained from a human donor in a cohort sampled during active COVID-19.

V usage is TRBV28 and J usage is TRBJ1-1; D is ambiguous. Germline CDR1 reads MDHEN; CDR2 reads SYDVKM. Between the trimmed V and J ends, which lost 6 bases and 7 bases, there was a span of 9 bases. The CDR3 sequence is 11 residues long. This chain's CDR3 is CASSRTFEAFF. The CDR3 DNA follows: TGTGCCAGCAGCCGGACTTTTGAAGCTTTCTTT. The complete variable domain, with remaining parts taken from reference TRBV28 and TRBJ1-1, reads DVKVTQSSRYLVKRTGEKVFLECVQDMDHENMFWYRQDPGLGLRLIYFSYDVKMKEKGDIPEGYSVSREKKERFSLILESASTNQTSMYLCASSRTFEAFFGQGTRLTVV.

J is TRBJ2-5 and V is TRBV28; D ambiguous. The CDR3 contains 13 residues. V shed 1 base and J shed 1 base, with 4 bases lying between them. Germline CDR1 is MDHEN and CDR2 is SYDVKM. CDR3 in DNA: TGTGCCAGCAGTTTATATCTCCAAGAGACCCAGTACTTC. Its translation is CASSLYLQETQYF.

This chain joins TRBV28 and TRBJ1-1; D is unresolved. V dropped 1 base and J dropped 7 bases, with 16 bases sitting between them. Per the germline V gene, CDR1 is MDHEN and CDR2 is SYDVKM. The CDR3 runs to 15 residues. CDR3 residues: CASSLSTPVNGEAFF. The CDR3 nucleotides read TGTGCCAGCAGTTTATCGACACCGGTTAATGGTGAAGCTTTCTTT.

The chain links TRBV7-3 to TRBJ2-1; 10 bases are a match to TRBD2. The CDR3 has 16 residues. Germline V CDR1 and CDR2: SGHTA, FQGTGA. With 3 bases clipped from V and 6 bases from J, the junction kept 8 bases outside the gene matches. The CDR3 region is CASSLLGAGGLNEQFF. CDR3 in DNA: TGTGCCAGCAGCTTGCTTGGAGCGGGAGGGCTCAATGAGCAGTTCTTC.

The chain uses TRBV6-5 and TRBJ2-7, with 7 bases matching TRBD1. Germline V gene data show CDR1 as MNHEY and CDR2 as SVGAGI. The CDR3 has 12 residues. V lost 10 bases and J lost 3; bases outside the gene matches: 6. CDR3 region: CATQGKGYEQYF. In DNA, the CDR3 is TGTGCCACACAGGGGAAGGGCTACGAGCAGTACTTC.

Note on this clone: This sample includes further DNA sequences coding for the same CDR3. The V call is TRBV9, the J call TRBJ2-2; 9 bases are a match to TRBD2. In germline, CDR1 is SGDLS, CDR2 YYNGEE. CDR3 length: 15 amino acids. V lost 0 bases and J lost 5; bases outside the gene matches: 2. The CDR3 coding sequence is TGTGCCAGCAGCGTAGGTAGCGGGAGAACCGGGGAGCTGTTTTTT. It encodes CASSVGSGRTGELFF. The full variable domain, its missing parts supplied by reference TRBV9 and TRBJ2-2, is DSGVTQTPKHLITATGQRVTLRCSPRSGDLSVYWYQQSLDQGLQFLIQYYNGEERAKGNILERFSAQQFPDLHSELNLSSLELGDSALYFCASSVGSGRTGELFFGEGSRLTVL.

The genes are TRBV5-6 and TRBJ2-7; perhaps TRBD2 as D (5 bases). Germline assignment: CDR1 SGHDT and CDR2 YYEEEE. V lost 0 bases and J 4 bases, leaving 11 bases between the germline ends. The CDR3 runs to 14 residues. CDR3 region: CASSLVARGYEQYF. The CDR3 DNA reads as TGTGCCAGCAGCTTGGTCGCCCGGGGTTACGAGCAGTACTTC.

The CDR3 loop reads CASSLRGASSREKLFF. The DNA for the CDR3 is TGTGCCAGCAGCCTCCGTGGGGCCTCCTCCCGGGAAAAACTGTTTTTT. V usage is TRBV7-9 and J usage is TRBJ1-4, with D maybe TRBD1 (5 bases). Germline V gene lookup returns CDR1 SEHNR and CDR2 FQNEAQ (reference sequence). V was clipped by 5 bases and J by 8 bases, with 21 bases between them. This CDR3 has 16 residues.

V and J are TRBV5-1 and TRBJ2-7, with 10 bases that match TRBD2. This CDR3 contains 16 residues. The junction had 9 bases not matched to a gene; V was cut back by 0 bases and J by 6 bases. Looked up from germline, CDR1 is SGHRS and CDR2 is YFSETQ. CDR3 in amino acids: CASSLATVAGGSEQYF. Written as DNA, the CDR3 is TGCGCCAGCAGCTTGGCTACGGTAGCGGGAGGTTCCGAGCAGTACTTC.

The rearrangement links TRBV27 to TRBJ2-1; 14 bases agree with TRBD2. The V gene end was trimmed by 7 bases and the J gene end by 0 bases; junction bases not matched to a gene: 5. CDR1 MNHEY and CDR2 SMNVEV come from the germline V gene (reference sequence). The CDR3 is 17 residues long. The CDR3 here is CASKRTSGRLSYNEQFF. The CDR3 DNA follows: TGTGCCAGCAAGCGGACTAGCGGGAGGCTCTCCTACAATGAGCAGTTCTTC.

V gene TRBV6-5 combines with J gene TRBJ1-2, with D perhaps TRBD1 (5 bases). Between the trimmed V and J ends, which lost 2 bases and 2 bases, there was a span of 6 bases. Germline V gives CDR1 MNHEY, CDR2 SVGAGI. This CDR3 comprises 13 residues. CDR3 nucleotides: TGTGCCAGCAGTTACCAGGGAAACTATGGCTACACCTTC. This translates into CASSYQGNYGYTF.

The chain recombines TRBV19 with TRBJ2-1; D unresolved. CDR1 and CDR2 from the germline V gene are LNHDA and SQIVND (reference sequence). Trimming stripped 1 base from V and 4 bases from J, with 11 bases between. The CDR3 length is 15 residues. The CDR3 spells CASSIALTPYNEQFF. The CDR3, as DNA: TGTGCCAGTAGTATAGCCCTAACTCCATACAATGAGCAGTTCTTC.

The V call is TRBV27, the J call TRBJ1-3, with a weak D call TRBD1 (5 bases). The germline V and J ends were trimmed by 5 bases and 4 bases, with 9 bases remaining between them. CDR1 is MNHEY, CDR2 SMNVEV, per germline (reference sequence). There are 13 residues in the CDR3. The CDR3 bases are TGTGCCAGCAGTCCCGGGGGGGGAAACACCATATATTTT. It specifies CASSPGGGNTIYF.

This clone was counted once. The V gene is TRBV10-3, the J gene TRBJ2-3, with TRBD2 matching 7 bases. Germline trimming cut 0 bases from V and 0 bases from J; bases unmatched to any gene: 6. From germline, CDR1 is ENHRY and CDR2 SYGVKD. The CDR3 has 17 residues. The CDR3 spells CAISESRSSGSTDTQYF. Here the CDR3 DNA reads TGTGCCATCAGTGAGTCGAGGTCTAGCGGAAGCACAGATACGCAGTATTTT.

The chain couples TRBV9 to TRBJ1-4; 7 bases are a match to TRBD1. CDR3 length: 14 amino acids. The germline V gene encodes CDR1 SGDLS and CDR2 YYNGEE. V gave up 0 bases and J gave up 4 bases; unmatched junction bases: 0. The CDR3 spells CASSVDRGNEKLFF. DNA of the CDR3: TGTGCCAGCAGCGTAGACAGGGGTAATGAAAAACTGTTTTTT.

The rearrangement joins TRBV28 to TRBJ1-4, with D possibly being TRBD1 (5 bases). V was clipped by 2 bases and J by 8 bases, with 12 bases between them. Germline V gene sequence: CDR1 MDHEN, CDR2 SYDVKM. The CDR3 is 14 amino acids. This CDR3 is CASSLGRAREKLFF. Written as DNA, the CDR3 is TGTGCCAGCAGTTTAGGCAGGGCTCGGGAAAAACTGTTTTTT.

The J gene is TRBJ2-7, the V gene TRBV28; 14 bases align to TRBD2. V lost 5 bases and J lost 6; bases outside the gene matches: 6. This CDR3 contains 15 residues. CDR1 and CDR2 from the germline V gene are MDHEN and SYDVKM. The CDR3 is CASSLGLAGVSEQYF. CDR3 nucleotides: TGTGCCAGCAGTCTGGGACTAGCGGGAGTCAGCGAGCAGTACTTC.

This chain links TRBV4-1 with TRBJ1-2; D perhaps matches TRBD1 (5 bases). The V end was cut by 4 bases, the J end by 3 bases, with 12 bases between. This CDR3 has 14 amino acids. Germline V gene data show CDR1 as MGHRA and CDR2 as YSYEKL. CDR3 amino acids: CASSPGGGDYGYTF. DNA of the CDR3: TGCGCCAGCAGCCCCGGGGGGGGAGACTATGGCTACACCTTC.